Presented here are 16 T cell receptor beta chains from one specimen sequenced in a study of T cell responses to AZD1222 COVID-19 vaccine. The repertoire was sequenced with immunoSEQ multiplex PCR; TCRdb's copy has only in-frame clones and lacks some. The table has some 110,000 clones, roughly 90% seen once. Sequenced here: peripheral blood, sampled on day 0 of AZD1222 vaccination. These receptors were taken from an adult in good health.

This chain joins TRBV7-2 and TRBJ2-5, with TRBD1 as a possible D gene (5 bases). Germline V lookup: CDR1 SGHTA, CDR2 FQGNSA. The CDR3 is made up of 15 amino acids. Trimming cost V 6 bases and J 5 bases, with 19 bases left between them. CDR3 amino acids: CASSTQGHPGETQYF. CDR3 nucleotides: TGTGCCAGCAGTACTCAGGGCCACCCTGGGGAGACCCAGTACTTC.

This chain uses TRBV3-1 (or the pseudogene TRBV3-2) with TRBJ1-1; D gene ambiguous. The V gene's germline CDR1 is LGHDT and CDR2 YNNKEL (reference sequence). The CDR3 contains 14 residues. The V end was cut by 1 base, the J end by 2 bases, with 8 bases between. The CDR3: CASSQAVVNTEAFF. In DNA form, the CDR3 reads TGTGCCAGCAGCCAAGCCGTAGTAAACACTGAAGCTTTCTTT.

The V gene is TRBV6-5, the J gene TRBJ2-1, with 8 bases that match TRBD2. Trimming cost V 6 bases and J 0 bases; bases outside gene matches: 4. In germline, CDR1 is MNHEY, CDR2 SVGAGI. This CDR3 has 15 amino acids. CDR3 nucleotides: TGTGCCAGCAGACGACTAGCGAGCTCCTACAATGAGCAGTTCTTC. It is translated as CASRRLASSYNEQFF.

The chain employs TRBV11-1 and TRBJ2-3; 7 positions agree with TRBD2. In germline, CDR1 is SGHAT, CDR2 FQDESV (reference sequence). Germline trimming cut 0 bases from V and 4 bases from J; bases unmatched to any gene: 4. The CDR3 runs to 15 residues. CDR3 amino acids: CASSLAAGVADTQYF. The CDR3 DNA reads TGTGCCAGCAGCTTAGCTGCGGGAGTGGCAGATACGCAGTATTTT.

This chain connects TRBV2 to TRBJ2-7, with 7 nucleotides matching TRBD1. This CDR3 is built from 13 residues. J was trimmed by 2 bases and V by 4 bases; bases with no gene match: 2. Germline CDR1 is SNHLY and CDR2 is FYNNEI. The CDR3 loop is CASSAGGTYEQYF. For the CDR3, the DNA is TGTGCCAGCAGTGCAGGGGGAACCTACGAGCAGTACTTC.

The V and J genes are TRBV9 and TRBJ2-1; 8 bases fit TRBD1. Germline V lookup: CDR1 SGDLS, CDR2 YYNGEE. The J segment lost 8 bases and the V segment lost 4 bases, leaving 14 bases of the junction unmatched. The CDR3 consists of 16 residues. The CDR3 here is CASSPRTGRVLDEQFF. For the CDR3, the DNA is TGTGCCAGCAGCCCCCGGACAGGGAGAGTCCTAGATGAGCAGTTCTTC.

This clone came up a few times. This rearrangement joins TRBV28 to TRBJ1-6; TRBD1 is a possible D gene (5 bases). CDR3 length: 14 residues. Trimming took off 3 bases at V and 4 bases at J, with 7 bases between the two ends. Germline CDR1 reads MDHEN; CDR2 reads SYDVKM. In nucleotides, the CDR3 is TGTGCCAGCAGTTTGAGACAGTATAATTCACCCCTCCACTTT. As protein: CASSLRQYNSPLHF.

This clone was picked up one time. V usage is TRBV28 and J usage is TRBJ1-6; D is uncertain. Germline-derived CDR1 and CDR2 are MDHEN and SYDVKM. The CDR3 runs to 14 residues. Trimming cost V 1 base and J 9 bases, with 10 bases left between them. Here the CDR3 DNA reads TGTGCCAGCAGTTTATTTGACCCCCCTTCACCCCTCCACTTT. Translating gives CASSLFDPPSPLHF.

This chain joins TRBV10-1 and TRBJ2-7, with D possibly matching TRBD1 (6 bases). Germline V gives CDR1 WNHNN, CDR2 SYGVQD (reference sequence). Trimming stripped 4 bases from V and 6 bases from J, with 13 bases between. The CDR3 is made up of 13 amino acids. The CDR3 DNA is TGCGCCAGCAGTGCGGTCAGGGGCAGCGAGCAGTACTTC. This gives the protein CASSAVRGSEQYF.

The chain links TRBV27 to TRBJ1-6, with D unresolved. V was shortened by 3 bases and J by 0 bases, with 3 bases between the two germline ends. The CDR3 runs to 14 residues. Germline lookup yields CDR1 MNHEY and CDR2 SMNVEV (reference sequence). The CDR3 DNA reads as TGTGCCAGCAGTTTCATCTCCTATAATTCACCCCTCCACTTT. This gives the protein CASSFISYNSPLHF.

The CDR3 nucleotides are TGCGCCAGCAGCTTGACGCCGTCGGACAGGGGAATCCACGAGCAGTACTTC. This translates into CASSLTPSDRGIHEQYF. This chain connects TRBV5-1 to TRBJ2-7, with 9 bases that match TRBD1. V shed 1 base and J 5 bases; nucleotides not matched to a gene: 13. Germline V gene lookup returns CDR1 SGHRS and CDR2 YFSETQ. This CDR3 has 17 amino acids.

The V and J genes are TRBV6-2 or TRBV6-3 and TRBJ1-1; no firm D call. The CDR3 consists of 12 residues. V was pared by 2 bases and J by 5 bases, with 6 bases between. Germline V lookup: CDR1 MNHEY, CDR2 SVGEGT. CDR3 DNA sequence: TGTGCCAGCAGTTACAGCCCAACTGAAGCTTTCTTT. Its protein product is CASSYSPTEAFF.

The chain couples TRBV5-8 to TRBJ1-6; TRBD1 aligns across 8 bases. CDR1 and CDR2 from the germline V gene are SGHTS and YDEGEE. The CDR3 sequence is 14 residues long. With V trimmed by 3 bases and J by 6 bases, 2 bases remained unmatched. CDR3 coding DNA: TGTGCCAGCAGCTGGGACAGGAGTAATTCACCCCTCCACTTT. Translating gives CASSWDRSNSPLHF.

The chain carries TRBV7-9 and TRBJ2-7; 10 nucleotides match TRBD2. Looked up from germline, CDR1 is SEHNR and CDR2 is FQNEAQ (reference sequence). The CDR3 is made up of 16 amino acids. V trimming: 4 bases; J trimming: 3 bases; junction bases outside the gene matches: 9. CDR3 loop: CASSSSVSGGYYEQYF. CDR3 sequence (DNA): TGTGCCAGCAGCTCCTCCGTTAGCGGGGGGTACTACGAGCAGTACTTC. The whole variable domain, filled in from reference TRBV7-9 and TRBJ2-7, reads DTGVSQNPRHKITKRGQNVTFRCDPISEHNRLYWYRQTLGQGPEFLTYFQNEAQLEKSRLLSDRFSAERPKGSFSTLEIQRTEQGDSAMYLCASSSSVSGGYYEQYFGPGTRLTVT.

This clone has just a few counts. The genes are TRBV15 and TRBJ1-6, with TRBD1 as a possible D gene (6 bases). Per the germline V gene, CDR1 is LNHNV and CDR2 is YYDKDF (reference sequence). Deletions cut 0 bases from V and 4 bases from J, with 16 bases between. The CDR3 is made up of 18 amino acids. The CDR3 DNA sequence: TGTGCCACCAGCAGAGAGATGCCCAGGGGAGGGTATAATTCACCCCTCCACTTT. Protein product: CATSREMPRGGYNSPLHF.

This clone was observed a single time. The chain has TRBV9 and TRBJ1-1, with TRBD1 matching 9 bases. CDR1 and CDR2 (germline): SGDLS, YYNGEE. After removal of 4 bases from V and 5 bases from J, the junction contained 9 bases not matched to a gene. CDR3 length equals 15 residues. The CDR3 spells CASSFTGTGRTEAFF. Written as DNA, the CDR3 is TGTGCCAGCAGCTTCACCGGGACAGGGAGGACTGAAGCTTTCTTT.